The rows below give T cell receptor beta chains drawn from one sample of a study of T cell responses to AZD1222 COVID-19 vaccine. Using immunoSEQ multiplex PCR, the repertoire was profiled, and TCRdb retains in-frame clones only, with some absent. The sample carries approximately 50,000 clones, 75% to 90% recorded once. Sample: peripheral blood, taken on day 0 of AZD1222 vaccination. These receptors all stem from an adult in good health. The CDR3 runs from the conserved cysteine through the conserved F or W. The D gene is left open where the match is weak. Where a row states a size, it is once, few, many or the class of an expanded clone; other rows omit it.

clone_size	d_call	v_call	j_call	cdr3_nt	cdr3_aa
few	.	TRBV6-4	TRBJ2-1	TGTGCCAGCAGGGGGAGAGGTCGAGATTGGTACAATGAGCAGTTCTTC	CASRGRGRDWYNEQFF
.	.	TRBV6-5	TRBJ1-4	TGTGCCAGCAGGCTCGGGGGGGCGTCTAATGAAAAACTGTTTTTT	CASRLGGASNEKLFF
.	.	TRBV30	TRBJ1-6	TGTGCCTGGAGCTTCATTACTACAGGGAATAATTCACCCCTCCACTTT	CAWSFITTGNNSPLHF
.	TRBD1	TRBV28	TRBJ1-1	TGTGCCAGCCCCCCTACGGGACAGCCTATTGGGAACACTGAAGCTTTCTTT	CASPPTGQPIGNTEAFF
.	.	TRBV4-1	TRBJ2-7	TGCGCCAGCAGCCGCCTTGGGGTTCGAGACGAGCAGTACTTC	CASSRLGVRDEQYF
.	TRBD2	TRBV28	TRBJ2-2	TGTGCCAGCAGTCCTCCGGGACTAGCTTTGTCCGGGGAGCTGTTTTTT	CASSPPGLALSGELFF
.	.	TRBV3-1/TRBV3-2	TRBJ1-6	TGTGCCAGCAGCCGCCAACCTAACAATTCACCCCTCCACTTT	CASSRQPNNSPLHF
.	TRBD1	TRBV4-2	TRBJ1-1	TGTGCCAGCAGCCCCAGACAGGGACCGAACACTGAAGCTTTCTTT	CASSPRQGPNTEAFF
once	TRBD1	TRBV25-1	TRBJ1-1	TGTGCCAGCGTCCCGCAGGGGGCGCGGACTGAAGCTTTCTTT	CASVPQGARTEAFF
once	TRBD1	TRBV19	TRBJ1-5	TGTGCCAGTAGTGGGACAGGGGGATCGGATCAGCCCCAGCATTTT	CASSGTGGSDQPQHF
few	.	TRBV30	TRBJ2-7	TGTGCCTGGAGGAGATCCTACGAGCAGTACTTC	CAWRRSYEQYF
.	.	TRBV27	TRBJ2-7	TGTGCCAGCAGTTACCGAGGCCGGATGAGCTACGAGCAGTACTTC	CASSYRGRMSYEQYF
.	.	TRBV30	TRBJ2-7	TGTGCCTGGAGGGCAGGGTTGGGACGGAGGGCGTACGAGCAGTACTTC	CAWRAGLGRRAYEQYF
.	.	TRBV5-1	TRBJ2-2	TGCGCCAGCAGCTTGGCCTTAACTCGGGGTTCCGGGGAGCTGTTTTTT	CASSLALTRGSGELFF
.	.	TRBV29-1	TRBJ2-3	TGCAGCGTTGAAAGGGGGGGCGATACGCAGTATTTT	CSVERGGDTQYF
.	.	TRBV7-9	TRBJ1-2	TGTGCCAGCAGCTTATTTGGGACGGGCAACTATGGCTACACCTTC	CASSLFGTGNYGYTF
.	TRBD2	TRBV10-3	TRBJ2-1	TGTGCCATCAGTGACGTAGCGGGAGGGGACAATGAGCAGTTCTTC	CAISDVAGGDNEQFF
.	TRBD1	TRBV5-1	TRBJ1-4	TGCGCCAGCAGCCTTGGACAGGGTAATGAAAAACTGTTTTTT	CASSLGQGNEKLFF
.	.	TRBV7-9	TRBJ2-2	TGTGCCAGCAGCTTTGTCGGGAGAAATGGCGGGGAGCTGTTTTTT	CASSFVGRNGGELFF
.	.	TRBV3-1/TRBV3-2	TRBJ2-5	TGTGCCAGCAGCCAACATCGGGACGGTCAGGAGACCCAGTACTTC	CASSQHRDGQETQYF
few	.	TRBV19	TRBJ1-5	TGTGCCAGTAGTATGTCGGGTTTCAATCAGCCCCAGCATTTT	CASSMSGFNQPQHF
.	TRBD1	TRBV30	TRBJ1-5	TGTGCCTGGAGTCCAGGGGGAAATCAGCCCCAGCATTTT	CAWSPGGNQPQHF
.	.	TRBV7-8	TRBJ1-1	TGTGCCAGCAGCTTAGGCCCGACACCGAACACTGAAGCTTTCTTT	CASSLGPTPNTEAFF
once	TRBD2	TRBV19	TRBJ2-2	TGTGCCAGTAGTCAGGGACTAGCGGGCGGGGAGCTGTTTTTT	CASSQGLAGGELFF
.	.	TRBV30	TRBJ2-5	TGTGCCTGGAGCACAGGGAACCAAGAGACCCAGTACTTC	CAWSTGNQETQYF
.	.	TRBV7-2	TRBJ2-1	TGTGCCAGCAGCTTAGGCGAGTTCAATGAGCAGTTCTTC	CASSLGEFNEQFF
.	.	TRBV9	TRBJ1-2	TGTGCCAGCAGCGTAGGGACTAACTATGGCTACACCTTC	CASSVGTNYGYTF
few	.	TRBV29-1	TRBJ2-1	TGCAGCGTTTGGCAGGGGGGCGGAGAAAATGAGCAGTTCTTC	CSVWQGGGENEQFF
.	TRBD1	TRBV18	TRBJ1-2	TGTGCCAGCTCACGAACACAGGGGTCGTATTCGGCGGGCTACACCTTC	CASSRTQGSYSAGYTF
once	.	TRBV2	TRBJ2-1	TGTGCCAGCAGTACAGCCGGGACGACCACAGGTGAGCAGTTCTTC	CASSTAGTTTGEQFF
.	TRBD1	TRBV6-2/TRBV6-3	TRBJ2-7	TGTGCCAGCAGTTACTTTGGACAGGGGTACGAGCAGTACTTC	CASSYFGQGYEQYF
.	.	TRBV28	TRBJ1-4	TGTGCCAGCAGTCCCCCCTCGGTGGGACGGGGACTGTTTTTT	CASSPPSVGRGLFF
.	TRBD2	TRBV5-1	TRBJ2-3	TGCGCCAGCAGCTCCCGAACTAGCGGGGGATACACAGATACGCAGTATTTT	CASSSRTSGGYTDTQYF
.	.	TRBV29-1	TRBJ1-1	TGCAGCCTACGCGGTGGCAGAGGGAGCACTGAAGCTTTCTTT	CSLRGGRGSTEAFF
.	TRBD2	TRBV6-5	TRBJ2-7	TGTGCCAGCAGTCGACTAGCGGGAGAAAAGGAAGAGCAGTACTTC	CASSRLAGEKEEQYF
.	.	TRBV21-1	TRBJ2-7	TGTGCCAGCAGCAAGGGGGGGCGGGACCGAACTCGCGAGCAGTACTTC	CASSKGGRDRTREQYF
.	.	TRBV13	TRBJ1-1	TGTGCCAGCAGCTCCCCGAGACAGGTCTACAACACTGAAGCTTTCTTT	CASSSPRQVYNTEAFF
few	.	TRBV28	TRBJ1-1	TGTGCCAGCAGTCTCAGACAGAGAGGAGTGACTGAAGCTTTCTTT	CASSLRQRGVTEAFF
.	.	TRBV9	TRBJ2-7	TGTGCCAGCAGCGTAGGAGAAGCGGCCACCTACGAGCAGTACTTC	CASSVGEAATYEQYF
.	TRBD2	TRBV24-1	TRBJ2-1	TGTGCCACCAGTGATGGAGCCAGCGGGAGGAACTACAATGAGCAGTTCTTC	CATSDGASGRNYNEQFF
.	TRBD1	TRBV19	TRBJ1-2	TGTGCCAGTCAAAGAGAGGACAGGGGCTATGGCTACACCTTC	CASQREDRGYGYTF
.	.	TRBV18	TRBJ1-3	TGTGCCAGCTCACTCGGGACCGATAGCTCTGGAAACACCATATATTTT	CASSLGTDSSGNTIYF
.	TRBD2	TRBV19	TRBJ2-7	TGTGCCAGTAGACGAGCGGGGGCCTACGAGCAGTACTTC	CASRRAGAYEQYF
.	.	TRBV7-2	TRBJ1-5	TGTGCCAGCACCGGGATAGGTTCTATCGGACAGCCCCAGCATTTT	CASTGIGSIGQPQHF
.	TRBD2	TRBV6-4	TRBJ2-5	TGTGCCAGCAGTGAGGTCGGGGGGGAGACCCAGTACTTC	CASSEVGGETQYF
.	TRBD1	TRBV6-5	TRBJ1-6	TGTGCCAGCAGTTACGGGGACAGAATCTATAATTCACCCCTCCACTTT	CASSYGDRIYNSPLHF
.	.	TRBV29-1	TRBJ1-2	TGCAGCGTTGAAGACCCTTCTGGCCATGGCTACACCTTC	CSVEDPSGHGYTF
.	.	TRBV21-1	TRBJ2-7	TGTGCCAGCAGCAAACCCTCCGAGGGGGCGAGCTACGAGCAGTACTTC	CASSKPSEGASYEQYF